This entry is about one T cell receptor beta chain. The antigen remains unidentified. Amplification of TCR beta CDR3 regions was performed using RNA transcripts as template. The study used the HTBI primer set for a first-round RT-PCR of the TCR CDR3. TCRdb re-derived calls from the multiplex PCR reads in MiXCR, one entry per CDR3 protein. The sample lists about 400,000 distinct CDR3 sequences; around a sixth were seen once. These data come from a study of T cells in Graves' hyperthyroidism and ophthalmopathy. Study-wide results and limits: Blood held most thyroid clonotypes expanded above 0.001 frequency.

Trimming pared 6 bases from V and 4 bases from J, leaving 9 bases between. Germline V gene data show CDR1 as MNHEY and CDR2 as SVGEGT. CDR3 size: 12 residues. This chain joins TRBV6-2 or TRBV6-3 and TRBJ1-2; D is perhaps TRBD1 (5 bases). The sequencing sample was made of blood. The sequence derives from a woman younger than 30 with Graves' hyperthyroidism. CDR3 sequence: CASRGDPYGYTF. For the CDR3, the DNA is TGTGCCAGCAGAGGGGACCCCTATGGCTACACCTTC.